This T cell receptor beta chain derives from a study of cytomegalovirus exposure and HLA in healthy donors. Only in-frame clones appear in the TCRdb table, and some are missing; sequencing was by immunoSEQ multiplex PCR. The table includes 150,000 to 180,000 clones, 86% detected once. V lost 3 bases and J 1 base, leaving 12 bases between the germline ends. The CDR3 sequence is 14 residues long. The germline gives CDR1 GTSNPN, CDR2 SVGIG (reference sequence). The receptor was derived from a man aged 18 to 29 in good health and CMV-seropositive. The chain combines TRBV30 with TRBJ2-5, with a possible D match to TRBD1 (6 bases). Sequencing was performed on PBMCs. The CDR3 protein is CAWSPGTLQETQYF. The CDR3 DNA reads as TGTGCCTGGAGCCCCGGGACACTCCAAGAGACCCAGTACTTC.